Given below is one T cell receptor (beta chain) in context. In its sample, this clonotype was seen a few times. Its antigen is unknown. No base quality values were provided; no much bigger clone lies one nucleotide off. Moderately to severely active disease, a Clinical Activity Score of at least 3, a NOSPECS grade of at least 4, and a duration under 3 months were present in ophthalmopathy patients. Exclusion was applied to patients with uncontrolled infections, other autoimmune diseases, pregnancy or lactation. Diagnoses were based on clinical symptoms, serum thyroxine and TRAb, thyroid ultrasound and orbital computed tomography. PBMCs were isolated from about 9.1 ml of fresh peripheral blood by Ficoll-Paque density gradient centrifugation. Total RNA was extracted with Trizol reagent, and quality was checked on an Agilent 2100 Bioanalyzer. Amplification of TCR beta CDR3 regions was carried out from RNA transcripts. For the first round of RT-PCR on the TCR CDR3, the HTBI primer set was used together with the Qiagen OneStep RT-PCR kit. Libraries were constructed in a second round of multiplex PCR, after which size selection and purification were performed. Sequencing of the libraries was done on an Illumina HiSeq2000 using paired-end 100 bp reads. The paper's processing steps were these. SOAPnuke was used to process the raw data, with reads discarded if the reads contained adapters or uncalled bases, had a mean Phred below 15, or lacked an exact constant-primer or identifier match. High-quality paired reads were merged using COPE v1.2.5, and each unique nucleotide sequence was defined as a clonotype. Clonotypes were aligned to IMGT TRBV, TRBD and TRBJ reference segments using MiTCR v1.1. Only V-J combinations with frequency above 0.0001, covering 99.2% of repertoires, were analysed. A TCS score was defined as the ratio between F50 (clonal expansion) and ExV (chaos), using BLOSUM62-based TCRdist between CDR3 peptides within each V-J. Welch's t-statistics and random forest reduced fewer than 600 V-J features to 13, which were used in a naive Bayes classifier (R e1071). TCRdb redid the processing of the public reads, applying fastp at Q25 and MiXCR, and retained in-frame beta chains. A single entry per CDR3 protein holds the most common genes and DNA from its merged rows. What appears here as the V and J calls and clone size reflects TCRdb's work, not the paper's. This sample gives around 600,000 distinct CDR3 sequences in total; around 14% of them show up just once. The biggest ten clones account for roughly 7% of the sample.

These data come from a study of T cells in Graves' hyperthyroidism and ophthalmopathy (dated by TCRdb to about 2019). Regarding the research as a whole: Peripheral blood samples were taken at the time of initial diagnosis, prior to any treatment. To identify TCR V-J signatures that set the groups apart, the researchers used a discovery cohort of 100 patients, made up of some 41 with Graves' ophthalmopathy and approximately 57 with stable Graves' hyperthyroidism. Whether ophthalmopathy could be predicted prospectively was tested in an independent validation cohort made up of fewer than 20 hyperthyroidism patients plus 17 patients who later progressed to ophthalmopathy. The 80 to 100 discovery patients were randomly divided into training and test sets at a 7:3 ratio. The study also compared thyroid tissue and blood T-cell repertoires from several Graves' hyperthyroidism patients. After sampling, hyperthyroidism patients received methimazole starting at 30 mg daily, and ophthalmopathy patients received high-dose intravenous methylprednisolone. TCR Vbeta CDR3 sequencing of 140 or so peripheral blood samples (over 40 ophthalmopathy, under 80 hyperthyroidism and approximately 17 progressor patients) is reported in the paper. Results the study describes overall, beyond this receptor: No statistical method was used to set the sample size in advance, and investigators knew the group allocation. A 13 V-J signature model separated ophthalmopathy from stable hyperthyroidism, with approximately 87% sensitivity and about 81% specificity in cross-validation and 80%/75% in testing. In validation, the model predicted progression to ophthalmopathy with approximately 71% sensitivity and over 72% specificity, a median of roughly seven months before onset. Most expanded thyroid clonotypes (frequency above 0.001) were also found in blood, which suggests that blood repertoires may mirror thyroid immune responses.

The germline V gene encodes CDR1 MNHEY and CDR2 SVGEGT. The CDR3 runs 19 amino acids, cysteine and phenylalanine included. Only CDR3 DNA remains: 57 bases, in frame from the first base. Relative to germline, V is missing 5 bases and J is missing 2 bases, with 17 bases of the junction outside any gene match. The sequencing input was blood. This chain is built from TRBV6-2 or TRBV6-3 and TRBJ2-7, with 11 bases matching TRBD2. The source of this sequence is a young woman with Graves' ophthalmopathy. The CDR3 protein: CASSTSRSSGRAKAYEQYF. The nucleotide sequence is given as TGTGCCAGCAGTACTTCCAGGAGTAGCGGGAGGGCCAAGGCCTACGAGCAGTACTTC.